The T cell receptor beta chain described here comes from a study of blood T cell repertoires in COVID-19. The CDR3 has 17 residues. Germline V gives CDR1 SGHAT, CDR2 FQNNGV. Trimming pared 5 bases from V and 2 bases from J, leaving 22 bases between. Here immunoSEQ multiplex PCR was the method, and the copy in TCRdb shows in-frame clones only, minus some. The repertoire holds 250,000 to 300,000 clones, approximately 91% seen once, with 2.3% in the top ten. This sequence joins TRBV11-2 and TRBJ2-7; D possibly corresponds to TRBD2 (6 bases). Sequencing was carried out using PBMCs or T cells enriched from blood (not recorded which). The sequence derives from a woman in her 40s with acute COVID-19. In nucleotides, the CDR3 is TGTGCCAGCAGCCCGCCTGGGGCGGGACCCCTCACCTACGAGCAGTACTTC. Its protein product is CASSPPGAGPLTYEQYF.